This T cell receptor (beta chain) was documented in a study of blood T cell repertoires in COVID-19 (TCRdb year 2020). For the study in its entirety: Samples from collaborators originated in the United States, Italy and Spain and spanned both the acute and convalescent phases of COVID-19. The prospective study material was composed of cDNA or gDNA derived from T cells, B-cell-depleted T cells, or PBMCs. Sample metadata almost always included a de-identified subject ID, COVID-19 status, age in years and sex. Subjects who had been exposed to COVID-19, were actively infected with it, or had recovered from it provided the deeply sampled blood TCRbeta repertoires that made up the dataset. A freely available public database, intended as a resource for researchers studying the immune response to SARS-CoV-2, is where the repertoires were released. Samples came from the ongoing ImmuneRACE study (first 160 participants) plus 1,254 subjects from 6 global collaborators. Where HLA class I and class II types were available, the types were taken from metadata supplied by the sample provider, not from assay-based typing.

Turning to this clone: This receptor's antigen is unknown. Per-base quality was not reported, and no clone a single base away is much larger than it.

Paper-wide results and their limitations: The quantity of clinical and demographic metadata differed by source and by participant and was supplied without curation.

Whole blood was collected in K2EDTA tubes by collaborating institutions according to the institutions' own protocols. For TCRbeta analysis, collaborators shipped samples in one of three forms: frozen whole blood, isolated PBMCs, or DNA extracted from either of those sample types. TCRbeta CDR3 regions were amplified from genomic DNA by means of the immunoSEQ Assay, a bias-controlled multiplex PCR. As for the authors' bioinformatics: Within the assay, amplification of reference gene primers was used to estimate how many nucleated cells each sample contained. To quantify the absolute abundance of each unique TCRbeta CDR3 rearrangement, sequence reads were collapsed and filtered. For each sample, productive Simpson clonality was calculated by taking the square root of Simpson's diversity index across productive rearrangements. TCRdb obtained this table from immuneACCESS and retained in-frame rearrangements with V and J assigned. These tables miss some clones; where compared with another copy, unresolved V genes account for less than half of the shortfall, and the remainder is unexplained. That table furnishes V, J and clone size, whereas the DNA furnished D and trimming. The sample table shows a few hundred thousand clones, and 87% are seen once. The ten largest clones capture about 2% of the sample.

The CDR3 runs 16 residues from the cysteine to the phenylalanine. Only CDR3 DNA is held: 48 bases, read in frame from base 1. The V end gives up 0 bases and the J end 0 bases, leaving 5 bases in the junction not matched to a gene. From the germline V gene (reference sequence), CDR1 is SGHNT and CDR2 is YYREEE. The specimen sequenced was peripheral blood. This TCR came from a man between 18 and 29 years old with active or convalescent COVID-19. This receptor chain uses TRBV5-4 and TRBJ1-2; 7 junctional bases match TRBD1. The CDR3 region has the sequence CASSLGQGLSNYGYTF. The DNA sequence is TGTGCCAGCAGCTTGGGACAGGGATTGTCTAACTATGGCTACACCTTC.